The sequence of this TCR beta chain was determined in a study of untreated major depressive disorder. Broader study findings: CD4+ T cells from depressed patients used TRBV05-01 (Vbeta 5.1) more often than controls. Sequencing comparisons covered only three preselected Vbeta families.

For this clone: Its antigen is unknown.

About 95% CD4+ purity was typical by flow cytometry. Trimming cost V 4 bases and J 2 bases; bases outside gene matches: 10. CDR3 length equals 16 residues. Germline V gene data show CDR1 as MGHRA and CDR2 as YSYEKL. Profiled with immunoSEQ multiplex PCR; TCRdb holds only in-frame clones, not every one. This sample has some 25,000 clones, with 91% found just once. The specimen was CD4+ T cells from PBMCs. V gene TRBV4-1 combines with J gene TRBJ1-1; 7 bases map to TRBD1. This receptor was taken from a woman aged 25 to 39 with major depressive disorder. Written as DNA, the CDR3 is TGCGCCAGCAGCCTCCTGGACAGGAGCCTTAACACTGAAGCTTTCTTT. Translating it yields CASSLLDRSLNTEAFF.